This T cell receptor (beta chain) derives from a study of blood T cell repertoires in COVID-19. Turning to the study itself: Sites in the United States, Italy and Spain provided acute and convalescent COVID-19 samples. T cells, B-cell-depleted T cells, or PBMCs provided the cDNA or gDNA that served as material.

There are 14 residues in the CDR3. CDR1 is KGHSH, CDR2 LQKENI, per germline. The V and J ends lost 1 base and 8 bases respectively, with 11 bases between them. Source study methods: Amplification with reference gene primers provided the estimates of nucleated cell counts. Generated by immunoSEQ multiplex PCR, the TCRdb table keeps only in-frame clones and is missing some. The D gene and trimming were derived from the DNA, and the V and J assignments and clone size from that table. The sample holds 270,000 or so clones, approximately 90% seen once. This TCR was recovered from a woman aged 25 to 39 with active or convalescent COVID-19. The sequencing sample was made of peripheral blood. The chain couples TRBV18 to TRBJ1-4, with D tentatively TRBD1 (6 bases). The CDR3 here is CASSPRQGKEKLFF. The CDR3 nucleotides read TGTGCCAGCTCACCACGCCAGGGGAAAGAAAAACTGTTTTTT.